Included here is one T cell receptor (beta chain) sequence, with context. As yet, its antigen is unknown. These data originate in a study of neoadjuvant nivolumab and ipilimumab in lung cancer. Whole-study results and caveats: TCR richness and clonality were higher in tumors than adjacent uninvolved lung. From pretherapy to surgery, tumor richness and clonality rose with dual therapy.

This CDR3 comprises 15 residues. Germline CDR1 is SGHNT and CDR2 is YYREEE (reference sequence). V was clipped by 0 bases and J by 9 bases, with 13 bases between them. Profiling relied on immunoSEQ multiplex PCR, and the TCRdb table lists in-frame clones only, not all of them. The data contain 25,000 to 30,000 clones, 80% of them seen just once; the ten biggest clones take up 5.5% to 6.5%. Specimen: peripheral blood, collected before neoadjuvant nivolumab, alone or with ipilimumab. This TCR derives from an adult with non-small cell lung cancer. This chain connects TRBV5-4 to TRBJ1-6; D unresolved. DNA for the CDR3: TGTGCCAGCAGCTTGGAAGGCAGGCTGGGTTCACCCCTCCACTTT. This translates into CASSLEGRLGSPLHF.